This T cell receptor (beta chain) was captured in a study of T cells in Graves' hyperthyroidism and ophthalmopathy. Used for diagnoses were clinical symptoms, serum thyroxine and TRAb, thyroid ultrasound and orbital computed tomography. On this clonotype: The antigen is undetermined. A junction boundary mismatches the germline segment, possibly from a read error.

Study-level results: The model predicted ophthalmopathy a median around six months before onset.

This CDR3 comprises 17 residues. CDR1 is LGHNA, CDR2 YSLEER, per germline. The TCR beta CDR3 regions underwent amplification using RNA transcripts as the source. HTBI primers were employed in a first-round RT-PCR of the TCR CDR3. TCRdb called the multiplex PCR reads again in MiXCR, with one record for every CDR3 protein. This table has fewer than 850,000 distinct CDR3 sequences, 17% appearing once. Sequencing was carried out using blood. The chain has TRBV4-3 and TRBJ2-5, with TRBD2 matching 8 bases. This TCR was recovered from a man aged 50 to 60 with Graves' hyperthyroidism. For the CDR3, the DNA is TGCGCCAGCAACCAAGGGGTTGTAGCGGGATTCGCAGAGACCCAGTACTTC. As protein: CASNQGVVAGFAETQYF.